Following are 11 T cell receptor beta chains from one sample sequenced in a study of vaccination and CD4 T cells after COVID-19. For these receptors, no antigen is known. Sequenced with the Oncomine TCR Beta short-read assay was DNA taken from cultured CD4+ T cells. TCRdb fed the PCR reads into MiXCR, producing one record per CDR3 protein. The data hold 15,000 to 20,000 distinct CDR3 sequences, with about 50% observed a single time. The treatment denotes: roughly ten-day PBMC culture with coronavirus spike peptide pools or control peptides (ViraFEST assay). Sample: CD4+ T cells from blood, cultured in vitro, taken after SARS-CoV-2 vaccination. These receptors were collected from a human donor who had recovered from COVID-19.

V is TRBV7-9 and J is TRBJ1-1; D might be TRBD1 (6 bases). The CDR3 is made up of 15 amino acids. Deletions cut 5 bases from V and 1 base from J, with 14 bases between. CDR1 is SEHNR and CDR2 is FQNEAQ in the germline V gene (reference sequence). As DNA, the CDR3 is TGTGCCAGCAGCCCCCGGGACATGCCGAACACTGAAGCTTTCTTT. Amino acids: CASSPRDMPNTEAFF.

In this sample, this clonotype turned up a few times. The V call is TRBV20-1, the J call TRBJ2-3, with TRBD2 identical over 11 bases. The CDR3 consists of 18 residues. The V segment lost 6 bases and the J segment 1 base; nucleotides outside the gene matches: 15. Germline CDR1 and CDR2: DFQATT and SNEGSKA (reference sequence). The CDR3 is CSATGTSGPSGRTDTQYF. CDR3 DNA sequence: TGCAGTGCAACCGGGACTAGCGGACCGAGCGGTCGCACAGATACGCAGTATTTT.

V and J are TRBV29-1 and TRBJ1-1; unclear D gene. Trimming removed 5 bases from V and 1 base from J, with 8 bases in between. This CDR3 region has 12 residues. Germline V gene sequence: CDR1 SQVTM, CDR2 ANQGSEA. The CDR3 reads CSVSGWNTEAFF. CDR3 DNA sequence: TGCAGCGTTTCGGGGTGGAACACTGAAGCTTTCTTT. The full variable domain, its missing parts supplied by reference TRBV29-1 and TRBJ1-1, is SAVISQKPSRDICQRGTSLTIQCQVDSQVTMMFWYRQQPGQSLTLIATANQGSEATYESGFVIDKFPISRPNLTFSTLTVSNMSPEDSSIYLCSVSGWNTEAFFGQGTRLTVV.

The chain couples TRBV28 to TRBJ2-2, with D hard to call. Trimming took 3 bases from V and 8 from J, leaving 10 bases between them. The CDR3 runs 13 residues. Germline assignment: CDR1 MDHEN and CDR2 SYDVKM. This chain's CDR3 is CASSFGALGELFF. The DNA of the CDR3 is TGTGCCAGCAGTTTCGGTGCGTTAGGGGAGCTGTTTTTT.

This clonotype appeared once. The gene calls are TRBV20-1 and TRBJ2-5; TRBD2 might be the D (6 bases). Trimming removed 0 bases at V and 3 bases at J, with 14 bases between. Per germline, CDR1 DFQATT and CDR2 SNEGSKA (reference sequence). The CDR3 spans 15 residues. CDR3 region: CSARDQPGVKETQYF. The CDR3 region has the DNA TGCAGTGCTAGAGATCAACCGGGAGTGAAAGAGACCCAGTACTTC.

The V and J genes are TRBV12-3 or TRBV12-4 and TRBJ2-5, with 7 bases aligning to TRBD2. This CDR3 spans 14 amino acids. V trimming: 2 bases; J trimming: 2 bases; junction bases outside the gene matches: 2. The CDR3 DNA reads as TGTGCCAGCAGTTTATGGGGGGGGCAAGAGACCCAGTACTTC. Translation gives CASSLWGGQETQYF.

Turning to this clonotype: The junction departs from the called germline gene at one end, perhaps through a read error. For the CDR3, the DNA is TGCAGTGCCCAAACGGCCACAGGAGGGTCCGGGAAGCTGTTTTTT. This codes for CSAQTATGGSGKLFF. The chain combines TRBV20-1 with TRBJ2-2, with D maybe TRBD2 (6 bases). The CDR3 is 15 residues long. Germline-derived CDR1 and CDR2 are DFQATT and SNEGSKA (reference sequence).

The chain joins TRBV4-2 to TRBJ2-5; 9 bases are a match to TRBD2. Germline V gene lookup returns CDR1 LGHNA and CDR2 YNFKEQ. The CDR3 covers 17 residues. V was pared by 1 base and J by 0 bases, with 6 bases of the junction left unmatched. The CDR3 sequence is CASSQVGSGGYQETQYF. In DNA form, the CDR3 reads TGTGCCAGCAGCCAAGTTGGCAGCGGGGGGTACCAAGAGACCCAGTACTTC.

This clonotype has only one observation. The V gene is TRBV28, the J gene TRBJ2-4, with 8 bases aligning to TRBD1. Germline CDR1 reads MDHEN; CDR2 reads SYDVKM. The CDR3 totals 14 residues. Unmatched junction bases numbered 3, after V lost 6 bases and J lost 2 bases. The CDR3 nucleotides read TGTGCCAGCAGGGACAGGGTGTCCAAAAACATTCAGTACTTC. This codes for CASRDRVSKNIQYF.

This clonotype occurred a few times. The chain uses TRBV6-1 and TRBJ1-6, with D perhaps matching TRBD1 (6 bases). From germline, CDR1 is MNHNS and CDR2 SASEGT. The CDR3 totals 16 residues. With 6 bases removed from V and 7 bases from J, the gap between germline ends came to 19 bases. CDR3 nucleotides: TGTGCCAGCAGACCACTACAGGGAATTAGGAATTCACCCCTCCACTTT. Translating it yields CASRPLQGIRNSPLHF.

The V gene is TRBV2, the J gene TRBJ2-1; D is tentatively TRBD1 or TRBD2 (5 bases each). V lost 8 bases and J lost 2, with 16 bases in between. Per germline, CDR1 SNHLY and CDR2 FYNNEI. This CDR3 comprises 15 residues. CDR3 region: CASGGMDGAYNEQFF. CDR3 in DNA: TGTGCCAGCGGGGGAATGGACGGAGCCTACAATGAGCAGTTCTTC.